Reported below is one T cell receptor beta chain. This entry belongs to a study of technical replicates of blood from a handful of donors. The CDR3 is 14 amino acids. From germline, CDR1 is SGHRS and CDR2 YFSETQ. The ends lost 4 bases at V and 3 bases at J; junction bases unmatched: 7. Data came from immunoSEQ multiplex PCR; TCRdb stores just in-frame clones and leaves some out. The sample includes tens of thousands of clones, 85% to 95% seen only once; the top ten take 0.2% to 0.25%. Sequenced material: T cells isolated from PBMCs. The chain recombines TRBV5-1 with TRBJ2-7; 7 bases are shared with TRBD1. This clonotype originated in a human donor in good health. DNA for the CDR3: TGCGCCAGCAGCGGAAACTGGGACAGCTACGAGCAGTACTTC. Protein product: CASSGNWDSYEQYF.